The present entry profiles one TCR beta chain with its context. Its antigen is not known. MiXCR was run by TCRdb on the 5' RACE reads, yielding one entry per CDR3 protein. Here the sample spans 180,000 or so distinct CDR3 sequences, approximately 10% being singletons. Looked up from germline, CDR1 is DFQATT and CDR2 is SNEGSKA (reference sequence). The junction had 11 bases not matched to a gene; V was cut back by 4 bases and J by 5 bases. The CDR3 extends over 16 amino acids. This record belongs to a study of T-cell memory formation after mild COVID-19. The study, taken as a whole, reports: Prior to infection, memory already included some responding clones, suggesting cross-reactive memory joined.

The sample taken for sequencing was PBMCs or a T cell subset sorted from them (not recorded which). The sequence was collected from a man between 18 and 35 years old who had mild COVID-19 (a few samples of this study predate the infection). Cell type and time point are not known. The chain joins TRBV20-1 to TRBJ2-4, with 10 bases aligning to TRBD2. DNA for the CDR3: TGCAGTGCTATCCCAAATCTCCTAGCGGGAGAAAACATTCAGTACTTC. Its translation is CSAIPNLLAGENIQYF.